The clone carrying this T cell receptor (beta chain) is medium-sized by share. The data stem from a study of tumor-infiltrating lymphocytes in oesophageal squamous cell carcinoma. TCRdb re-analysed the PCR reads in MiXCR, keeping a single row per CDR3 protein. The profile shows approximately 19,000 distinct CDR3 sequences, 40% to 45% of them singletons. This CDR3 comprises 14 residues. The ends were cut back, 6 bases at V and 0 bases at J, with 11 bases in the middle. Germline V gives CDR1 MNHNS, CDR2 SASEGT. The source material was normal esophageal tissue next to the tumor. The receptor comes from a female donor with esophageal squamous cell carcinoma. The rearrangement joins TRBV6-1 to TRBJ1-1; TRBD1 is a possible D gene (5 bases). The CDR3 region is CASSWGGLNTEAFF. The CDR3 DNA reads as TGTGCCAGCAGCTGGGGGGGGTTGAACACTGAAGCTTTCTTT.